This paragraph covers one T cell receptor (beta chain) sequence. The data belong to a study of memory CD4+ T cells and cytomegalovirus serostatus. Sequencing used immunoSEQ multiplex PCR; TCRdb keeps in-frame clones, though not all of them. The sample shows some 58,000 clones, approximately 71% of them seen only once. Single viable CD3+CD4+CD8-CD45RO+ cells were sorted as the memory CD4+ T cells. Donors' CMV status reflects serum IgG against pp150, pp28, p38, p52. Per the germline V gene, CDR1 is SNHLY and CDR2 is FYNNEI. The CDR3 covers 12 residues. V was clipped by 7 bases and J by 5 bases, with 11 bases between them.

This TCR derives from an adult in good health and CMV-seronegative. The rearrangement links TRBV2 to TRBJ1-1, with a possible D match to TRBD1 (5 bases). Sequenced: memory CD4+ T cells from blood. The DNA of the CDR3 is TGTGCCAGCATTGAGGGGTTGACTGAAGCTTTCTTT. Amino acid sequence: CASIEGLTEAFF.